The T cell receptor (beta chain) described here comes from a study of blood T cell repertoires in COVID-19. Turning to the study itself: The samples span acute and convalescent COVID-19 from the United States, Italy and Spain. T cells, B-cell-depleted T cells, or PBMCs supplied cDNA or gDNA.

While infection was still active, Seattle patients were enrolled and then followed longitudinally. This CDR3 spans 18 amino acids. The germline V gene encodes CDR1 LGHDT and CDR2 YNNKEL (reference sequence). V lost 3 bases, J lost 5 bases, and 13 bases stayed unmatched. Authors' processing steps: Using reference gene primer amplification, nucleated cell counts were estimated. Here immunoSEQ multiplex PCR was the method, and the copy in TCRdb shows in-frame clones only, minus some. Clone size and V and J calls were adopted from that table, with D and trimming inferred from the DNA. The data show nearly 95,000 clones, with around 67% seen just once and around 4% held by the top ten.

This sequence joins TRBV3-1 (or the pseudogene TRBV3-2) and TRBJ2-5; 12 bases are shared with TRBD2. The specimen was peripheral blood. This TCR derives from a man between 65 and 80 years old with COVID-19, enrolled during active disease. CDR3 nucleotides: TGTGCCAGCAGCCATCTACTAGCGGGAGGCTCCTTACGCGAGACCCAGTACTTC. Translating gives CASSHLLAGGSLRETQYF.